Presented here are 17 T cell receptor beta chains from one specimen sequenced in a study of blood T cells in healthy people across ages. Sample-barcoded 5' priming and a J-beta primer mix drove a second PCR of roughly 7 to 11 cycles. Via MiXCR, TCRdb re-called the 5' RACE reads, giving one row per CDR3 protein. Of some 760,000 distinct CDR3 sequences in the sample, around 25% were seen once. These same records also appear under a second study, on T cells of mothers and their children.

The sequenced sample was blood. All receptors derive from a boy aged 10-17 years in good health.

This clonotype was counted between two and nine times. The V gene is TRBV5-1, the J gene TRBJ1-1; 8 positions match TRBD1. Unmatched junction bases numbered 8, after V lost 5 bases and J lost 2 bases. The CDR3 runs 15 residues. Germline V gives CDR1 SGHRS, CDR2 YFSETQ. The CDR3 sequence: CASSFWGQANTEAFF. CDR3 bases: TGCGCCAGCAGTTTTTGGGGACAGGCTAACACTGAAGCTTTCTTT.

This clonotype has a handful of counts. The chain recombines TRBV2 with TRBJ2-5, with TRBD1 as a possible D gene (6 bases). The CDR3 is 15 residues long. Germline CDR1 and CDR2: SNHLY and FYNNEI. V lost 3 bases and J 2 bases, leaving 13 bases between the germline ends. The CDR3 region is CASSDGGGRQETQYF. CDR3 sequence (DNA): TGTGCCAGCAGTGACGGTGGGGGCCGTCAAGAGACCCAGTACTTC.

This clonotype was seen a handful of times. This chain uses TRBV7-2 with TRBJ2-3; 8 bases align to TRBD2. Germline V CDR1 and CDR2: SGHTA, FQGNSA. This CDR3 spans 16 amino acids. V gave up 5 bases and J gave up 2 bases; unmatched junction bases: 9. CDR3 DNA sequence: TGTGCCAGCAGCGTGAGAAGCGGGGGCAACACAGATACGCAGTATTTT. Translation: CASSVRSGGNTDTQYF.

This clonotype was counted between two and nine times. The CDR3 reads CASSPWTGRYEKLFF. The CDR3 bases are TGTGCCAGCAGCCCCTGGACAGGGAGATACGAAAAACTGTTTTTT. The chain recombines TRBV7-9 with TRBJ1-4, with 8 bases fitting TRBD1. The CDR3 loop spans 15 amino acids. After removal of 5 bases from V and 8 bases from J, the junction contained 10 bases not matched to a gene. Germline CDR1 is SEHNR and CDR2 is FQNEAQ (reference sequence).

The CDR3 here is CASSLAWGGEAFF. CDR3 in DNA: TGTGCCAGCAGCTTAGCGTGGGGTGGTGAAGCTTTCTTT. The chain carries TRBV7-2 and TRBJ1-1, with no clear D. Trimming pared 0 bases from V and 7 bases from J, leaving 9 bases between. The germline V gene encodes CDR1 SGHTA and CDR2 FQGNSA. The CDR3 extends over 13 amino acids.

This clonotype was counted ten times or more. The chain links TRBV7-2 to TRBJ2-7; D call uncertain. The CDR3 spans 12 residues. Trimming stripped 1 base from V and 3 bases from J, with 4 bases between. Per the germline V gene, CDR1 is SGHTA and CDR2 is FQGNSA. The CDR3 reads CASSLVGYEQYF. The CDR3 DNA sequence: TGTGCCAGCAGCTTAGTGGGCTACGAGCAGTACTTC.

The table lists this clonotype with a few counts. The junction does not match germline at one end; this may be a read error. This chain joins TRBV7-9 and TRBJ2-5; tentative D call: TRBD2 (6 bases). The CDR3 consists of 16 residues. Per germline, CDR1 SEHNR and CDR2 FQNEAQ (reference sequence). CDR3 DNA: TGTGCCAGCAGCCCCCGACCTGGACGCGGGGAAGAGGCCCAGTACTTC. As protein: CASSPRPGRGEEAQYF.

The chain has TRBV28 and TRBJ2-5; possible D gene TRBD1, 6 bases. Judging by the DNA end, TRBJ2-7 fits better; the J call may be wrong. This CDR3 region has 14 residues. Germline V CDR1 and CDR2: MDHEN, SYDVKM. The CDR3 bases are TGTGCCAGCAGCCAAATACTACAGGGCTACGAGCAGTACTTC. The encoded protein is CASSQILQGYEQYF.

The genes are TRBV29-1 and TRBJ2-1, with D tentatively TRBD1 (5 bases). The CDR3 is made up of 13 amino acids. Germline V gene lookup returns CDR1 SQVTM and CDR2 ANQGSEA. Trimming shortened V by 4 bases and J by 4 bases, and 11 bases separated the two germline ends. The CDR3 region has the DNA TGCAGCGTTGTACAGGCGACATACAATGAGCAGTTCTTC. Translated: CSVVQATYNEQFF.

As for this clonotype: Mismatch with germline at one junction end may stem from a read error. The rearrangement joins TRBV6-5 to TRBJ2-7, with D hard to call. Germline V gene sequence: CDR1 MNHEY, CDR2 SVGAGI. CDR3 length: 13 amino acids. This chain's CDR3 is CANSPHGSYEQYF. CDR3 sequence (DNA): TGTGCCAACAGTCCTCACGGGTCCTACGAGCAGTACTTC.

This clonotype was detected a few times. CDR3 sequence: CASSPLREQYF. The CDR3, as DNA: TGTGCCAGCAGCCCTTTACGGGAGCAGTACTTC. This chain links TRBV7-2 with TRBJ2-7; no definite D call. V was clipped by 5 bases and J by 7 bases, with 9 bases between them. CDR3 size: 11 residues. From germline, CDR1 is SGHTA and CDR2 FQGNSA.

The V gene is TRBV12-3 or TRBV12-4, the J gene TRBJ2-7; D remains unclear. The CDR3 has 12 residues. V was trimmed by 3 bases and J by 10 bases, leaving 13 bases between them. Here the CDR3 DNA reads TGTGCCAGCAGTTTCAGCCCCTCAGACCAGTACTTC. This sequence encodes CASSFSPSDQYF.

The genes are TRBV29-1 and TRBJ2-4, with TRBD1 identical over 7 bases. With V trimmed by 5 bases and J by 8 bases, 12 bases remained unmatched. The CDR3 contains 14 residues. The V gene's germline CDR1 is SQVTM and CDR2 ANQGSEA. The CDR3 loop reads CSVPQGTGVDIQYF. DNA of the CDR3: TGCAGCGTTCCTCAAGGAACAGGGGTTGACATTCAGTACTTC. The whole variable domain, filled in from reference TRBV29-1 and TRBJ2-4, reads SAVISQKPSRDICQRGTSLTIQCQVDSQVTMMFWYRQQPGQSLTLIATANQGSEATYESGFVIDKFPISRPNLTFSTLTVSNMSPEDSSIYLCSVPQGTGVDIQYFGAGTRLSVL.

The chain carries TRBV25-1 and TRBJ1-1; the match to TRBD1 covers 7 bases. V trimming: 8 bases; J trimming: 0 bases; junction bases outside the gene matches: 3. The germline V gene has CDR1 MGHDK and CDR2 SYGVNS. This CDR3 has 13 residues. This CDR3 reads CASEGQMNTEAFF. The CDR3 DNA sequence: TGTGCCAGCGAGGGACAGATGAACACTGAAGCTTTCTTT.

This chain links TRBV6-1 with TRBJ1-6, with D unclear. V was pared by 1 base and J by 9 bases, with 4 bases between. Germline V gene lookup returns CDR1 MNHNS and CDR2 SASEGT. The CDR3 consists of 12 residues. The CDR3 region has the DNA TGTGCCAGCAGTGAAGGTAGTTCACCCCTCCACTTT. Protein sequence: CASSEGSSPLHF.

This clonotype has a handful of counts. The J gene is TRBJ1-2, the V gene TRBV4-3; possibly TRBD1 for D (5 bases). The CDR3 is 14 amino acids. Germline CDR1 LGHNA, CDR2 YSLEER. Trimming removed 1 base at V and 8 bases at J, with 14 bases between. The CDR3 bases are TGCGCCAGCAGCCAAGTCGGGACCGCTGACGGCTACACCTTC. It is translated as CASSQVGTADGYTF.

At least ten counts were recorded for this clonotype. The chain uses TRBV28 and TRBJ2-1; D remains ambiguous. Germline V gives CDR1 MDHEN, CDR2 SYDVKM. Trimming pared 4 bases from V and 5 bases from J, leaving 12 bases between. The CDR3 runs 14 residues. The CDR3 coding sequence is TGTGCCAGCAGTTCACACCGTCCGGACAATGAGCAGTTCTTC. It specifies CASSSHRPDNEQFF.